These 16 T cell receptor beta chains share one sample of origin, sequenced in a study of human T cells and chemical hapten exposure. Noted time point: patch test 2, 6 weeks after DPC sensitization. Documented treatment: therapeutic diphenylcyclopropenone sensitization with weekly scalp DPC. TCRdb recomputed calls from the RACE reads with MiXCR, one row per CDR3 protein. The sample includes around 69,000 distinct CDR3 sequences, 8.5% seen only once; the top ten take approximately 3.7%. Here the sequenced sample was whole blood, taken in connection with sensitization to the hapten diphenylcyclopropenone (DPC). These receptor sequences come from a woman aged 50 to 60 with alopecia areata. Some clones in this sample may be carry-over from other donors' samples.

The CDR3 DNA reads TGTGCCAGCAGCTTTAACAGCCAAGAGACCCAGTACTTC. Translation: CASSFNSQETQYF. V is TRBV5-5 and J is TRBJ2-5; D is unclear. The CDR3 is 13 amino acids. The ends were cut back, 2 bases at V and 1 base at J, with 6 bases in the middle. Germline assignment: CDR1 SGHKS and CDR2 YYEKEE (reference sequence). Together with reference TRBV5-5 and TRBJ2-5, the CDR3 gives the full variable domain: DAGVTQSPTHLIKTRGQQVTLRCSPISGHKSVSWYQQVLGQGPQFIFQYYEKEERGRGNFPDRFSARQFPNYSSELNVNALLLGDSALYLCASSFNSQETQYFGPGTRLLVL.

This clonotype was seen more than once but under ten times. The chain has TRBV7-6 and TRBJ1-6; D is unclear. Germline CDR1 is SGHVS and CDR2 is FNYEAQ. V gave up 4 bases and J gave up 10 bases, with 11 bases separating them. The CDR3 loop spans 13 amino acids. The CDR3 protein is CASSSAFGSPLHF. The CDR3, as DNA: TGTGCCAGCAGCTCGGCTTTTGGGTCACCCCTCCACTTT.

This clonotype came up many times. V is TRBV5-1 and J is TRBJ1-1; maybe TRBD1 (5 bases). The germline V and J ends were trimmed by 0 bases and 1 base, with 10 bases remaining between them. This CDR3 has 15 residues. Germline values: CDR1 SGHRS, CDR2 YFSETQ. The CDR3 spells CASSLDSGANTEAFF. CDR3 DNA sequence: TGCGCCAGCAGCTTGGATTCCGGGGCGAACACTGAAGCTTTCTTT.

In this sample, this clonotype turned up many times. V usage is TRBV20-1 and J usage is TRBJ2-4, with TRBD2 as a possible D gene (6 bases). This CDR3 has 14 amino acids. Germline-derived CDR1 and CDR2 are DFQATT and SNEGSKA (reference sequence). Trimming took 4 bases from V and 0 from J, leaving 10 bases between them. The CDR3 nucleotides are TGCAGTGCTACGCGGGAACTAGCCAAAAACATTCAGTACTTC. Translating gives CSATRELAKNIQYF.

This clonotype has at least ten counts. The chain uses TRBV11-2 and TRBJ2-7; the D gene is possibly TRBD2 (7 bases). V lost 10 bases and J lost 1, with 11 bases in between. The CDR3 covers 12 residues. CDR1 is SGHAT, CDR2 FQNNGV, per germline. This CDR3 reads CATGGPSYEQYF. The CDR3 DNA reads TGTGCCACCGGGGGGCCATCCTACGAGCAGTACTTC.

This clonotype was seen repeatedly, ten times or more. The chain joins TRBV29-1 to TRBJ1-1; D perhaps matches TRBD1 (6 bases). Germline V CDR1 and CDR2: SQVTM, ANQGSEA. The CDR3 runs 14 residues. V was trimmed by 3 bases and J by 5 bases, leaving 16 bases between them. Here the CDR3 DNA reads TGCAGCGTTGATCCCCAGGGGCTTTATACTGAAGCTTTCTTT. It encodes CSVDPQGLYTEAFF.

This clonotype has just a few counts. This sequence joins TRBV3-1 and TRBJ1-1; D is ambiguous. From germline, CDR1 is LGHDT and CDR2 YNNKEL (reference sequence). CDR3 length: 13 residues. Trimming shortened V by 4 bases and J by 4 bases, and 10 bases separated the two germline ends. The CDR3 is CASSLEARTEAFF. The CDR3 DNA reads TGTGCCAGCAGCCTAGAGGCGCGCACTGAAGCTTTCTTT. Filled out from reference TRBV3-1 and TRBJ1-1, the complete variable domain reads DTAVSQTPKYLVTQMGNDKSIKCEQNLGHDTMYWYKQDSKKFLKIMFSYNNKELIINETVPNRFSPKSPDKAHLNLHINSLELGDSAVYFCASSLEARTEAFFGQGTRLTVV.

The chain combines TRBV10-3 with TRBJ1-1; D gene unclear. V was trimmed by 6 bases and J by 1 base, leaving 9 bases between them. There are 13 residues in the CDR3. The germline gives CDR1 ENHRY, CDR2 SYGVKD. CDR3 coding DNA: TGTGCCATCAGCCGGGAGTCGAACACTGAAGCTTTCTTT. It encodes CAISRESNTEAFF.

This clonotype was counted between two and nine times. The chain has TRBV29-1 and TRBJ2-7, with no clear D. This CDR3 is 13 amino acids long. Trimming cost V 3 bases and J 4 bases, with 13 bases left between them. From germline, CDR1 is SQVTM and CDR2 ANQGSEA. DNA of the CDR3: TGCAGCGTTGACGACCCGGACCGATACGAGCAGTACTTC. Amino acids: CSVDDPDRYEQYF.

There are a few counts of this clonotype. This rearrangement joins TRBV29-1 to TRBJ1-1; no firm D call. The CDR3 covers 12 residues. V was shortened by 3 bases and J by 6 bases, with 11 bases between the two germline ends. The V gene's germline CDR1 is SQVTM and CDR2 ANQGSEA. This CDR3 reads CSVERTEPEAFF. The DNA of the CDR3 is TGCAGCGTTGAGAGGACGGAACCTGAAGCTTTCTTT.

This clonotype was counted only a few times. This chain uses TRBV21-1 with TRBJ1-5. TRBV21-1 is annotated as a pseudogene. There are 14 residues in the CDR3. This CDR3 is CASSIRFRNQPQHF. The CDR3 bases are TGTGCCAGCAGCATTCGGTTCCGCAATCAGCCCCAGCATTTT.

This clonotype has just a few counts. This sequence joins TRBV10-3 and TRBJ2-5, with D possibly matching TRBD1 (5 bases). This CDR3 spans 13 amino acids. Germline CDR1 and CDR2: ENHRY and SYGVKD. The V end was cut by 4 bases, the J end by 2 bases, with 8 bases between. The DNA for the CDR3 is TGTGCCATCAGTGGAGACAGTCAAGAGACCCAGTACTTC. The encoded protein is CAISGDSQETQYF.

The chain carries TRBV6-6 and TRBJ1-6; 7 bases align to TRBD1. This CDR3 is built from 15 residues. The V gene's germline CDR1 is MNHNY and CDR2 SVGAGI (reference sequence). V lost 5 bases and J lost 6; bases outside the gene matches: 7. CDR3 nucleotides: TGTGCCAGCAGTGGAATGGGACAGCGTAATTCACCCCTCCACTTT. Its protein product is CASSGMGQRNSPLHF.

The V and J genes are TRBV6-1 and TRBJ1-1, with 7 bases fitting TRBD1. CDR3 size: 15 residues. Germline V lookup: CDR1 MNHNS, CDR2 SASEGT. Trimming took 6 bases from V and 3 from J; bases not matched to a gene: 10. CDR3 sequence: CASRIQGPGYTEAFF. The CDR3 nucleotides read TGTGCCAGCAGGATACAGGGGCCGGGGTACACTGAAGCTTTCTTT.

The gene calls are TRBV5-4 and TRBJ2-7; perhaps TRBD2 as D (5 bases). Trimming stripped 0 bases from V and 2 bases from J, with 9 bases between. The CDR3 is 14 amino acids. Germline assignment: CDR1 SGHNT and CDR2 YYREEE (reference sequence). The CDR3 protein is CASSLGSGTYEQYF. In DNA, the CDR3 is TGTGCCAGCAGCTTGGGGTCCGGGACCTACGAGCAGTACTTC.

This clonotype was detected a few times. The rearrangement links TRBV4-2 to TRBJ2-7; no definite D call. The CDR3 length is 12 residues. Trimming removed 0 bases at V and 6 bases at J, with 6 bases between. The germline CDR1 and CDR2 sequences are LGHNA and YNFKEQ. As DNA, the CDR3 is TGTGCCAGCAGCCAAGAGGGTTCCGAGCAGTACTTC. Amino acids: CASSQEGSEQYF.